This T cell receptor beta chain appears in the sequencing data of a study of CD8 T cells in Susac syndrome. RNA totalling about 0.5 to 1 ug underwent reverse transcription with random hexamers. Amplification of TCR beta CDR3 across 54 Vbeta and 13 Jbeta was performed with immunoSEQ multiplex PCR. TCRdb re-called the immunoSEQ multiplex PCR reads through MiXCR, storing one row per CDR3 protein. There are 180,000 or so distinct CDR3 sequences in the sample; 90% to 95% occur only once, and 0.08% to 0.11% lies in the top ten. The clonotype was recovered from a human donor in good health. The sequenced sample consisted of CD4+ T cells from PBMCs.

In DNA, the CDR3 is TGTGCCAGCAGTTCGACTAGCGGGAGCCTCAATGAGCAGTTCTTC. Its protein is CASSSTSGSLNEQFF. The chain is built from TRBV6-6 and TRBJ2-1, with 12 nucleotides matching TRBD2. The CDR3 sequence is 15 residues long. Germline V gives CDR1 MNHNY, CDR2 SVGAGI (reference sequence). J gave up 6 bases and V 4 bases, and 4 bases lay outside the gene matches.